One and the same sample provided the 22 T cell receptor beta chains below, sequenced in a study of technical replicates of blood from several donors. The assay was immunoSEQ multiplex PCR, and TCRdb's table has in-frame clones only and misses some. The profile shows just under 60,000 clones, roughly 95% of them singletons. The sequenced material came from PBMCs. The receptor set was obtained from a human donor in good health. Some clones in this sample may be carry-over from other donors' samples.

This chain connects TRBV27 to TRBJ2-3, with D perhaps matching TRBD2 (6 bases). Trimming stripped 6 bases from V and 5 bases from J, with 9 bases between. This CDR3 region has 12 residues. Germline loops: CDR1 MNHEY, CDR2 SMNVEV (reference sequence). The CDR3 DNA sequence: TGTGCCAGCAGCCGAGCGGGAGATACGCAGTATTTT. Its protein product is CASSRAGDTQYF.

The rearrangement uses TRBV19 and TRBJ2-7; 9 bases line up with TRBD1. The germline gives CDR1 LNHDA, CDR2 SQIVND (reference sequence). This CDR3 has 15 residues. The V segment lost 5 bases and the J segment 3 bases; nucleotides outside the gene matches: 8. The CDR3 bases are TGTGCCAGTAGTCCCAGGGGACAGGGCAGCTACGAGCAGTACTTC. It translates to CASSPRGQGSYEQYF.

The V and J genes are TRBV18 and TRBJ2-3; D perhaps matches TRBD1 (6 bases). Trimming left V 2 bases short and J 10 bases short, with 19 bases between. Germline lookup yields CDR1 KGHSH and CDR2 LQKENI. The CDR3 sequence is 15 residues long. CDR3 in amino acids: CASSPTSPGAGAQYF. Written as DNA, the CDR3 is TGTGCCAGCTCACCAACGTCCCCAGGGGCAGGGGCGCAGTATTTT.

The genes are TRBV6-1 and TRBJ1-2; 7 bases are a match to TRBD1. Looked up from germline, CDR1 is MNHNS and CDR2 is SASEGT. V lost 10 bases and J lost 8; bases outside the gene matches: 13. The CDR3 is 13 residues long. The CDR3 nucleotides are TGTGCCATGTCGACAGGGCCCTTAGGGGGCTACACCTTC. Protein sequence: CAMSTGPLGGYTF.

The chain combines TRBV6-6 with TRBJ1-3, with TRBD1 as a possible D gene (5 bases). The CDR3 loop spans 16 amino acids. V was trimmed by 0 bases and J by 4 bases, leaving 13 bases between them. The germline CDR1 and CDR2 sequences are MNHNY and SVGAGI (reference sequence). The CDR3 DNA reads TGTGCCAGCAGTTACTCGAAGGGCCAGGGCGGAAACACCATATATTTT. Its protein product is CASSYSKGQGGNTIYF.

This clone was recorded once. The chain uses TRBV6-6 and TRBJ2-2; D might be TRBD2 (6 bases). In germline, CDR1 is MNHNY, CDR2 SVGAGI (reference sequence). The CDR3 is 15 residues long. Trimming took off 6 bases at V and 5 bases at J, with 16 bases between the two ends. CDR3 loop: CASRIGRGGTGELFF. The CDR3 DNA is TGTGCCAGCAGAATAGGGCGGGGAGGAACCGGGGAGCTGTTTTTT.

The chain links TRBV29-1 to TRBJ1-1; 7 bases agree with TRBD1. This CDR3 spans 13 amino acids. Unmatched junction bases numbered 3, after V lost 5 bases and J lost 0 bases. CDR1 SQVTM and CDR2 ANQGSEA come from the germline V gene. DNA of the CDR3: TGCAGCGTTCAGGGGGGAATGAACACTGAAGCTTTCTTT. It is translated as CSVQGGMNTEAFF.

This clone was recorded a few times. This chain joins TRBV4-1 and TRBJ1-4; D is ambiguous. The CDR3 loop spans 17 amino acids. The ends were cut back, 3 bases at V and 0 bases at J, with 14 bases in the middle. Germline V gives CDR1 MGHRA, CDR2 YSYEKL. The CDR3 reads CASSHMFLTATNEKLFF. The CDR3 nucleotides are TGCGCCAGCAGCCACATGTTCCTAACAGCAACTAATGAAAAACTGTTTTTT.

The table lists this clone with a count of one. The V call is TRBV18, the J call TRBJ2-7; 7 bases are a match to TRBD1. J was trimmed by 6 bases and V by 5 bases; bases with no gene match: 4. The length of the CDR3 is 12 residues. In germline, CDR1 is KGHSH, CDR2 LQKENI. For the CDR3, the DNA is TGTGCCAGCTCAGGGACAGACGGCGAGCAGTACTTC. Its protein product is CASSGTDGEQYF.

The chain couples TRBV5-4 to TRBJ1-1; 7 positions match TRBD1. Germline CDR1 and CDR2: SGHNT and YYREEE (reference sequence). With V trimmed by 4 bases and J by 0 bases, 6 bases remained unmatched. The CDR3 has 15 residues. The DNA for the CDR3 is TGTGCCAGCAGCCGACAGGGTCCTATGAACACTGAAGCTTTCTTT. This translates into CASSRQGPMNTEAFF.

The chain employs TRBV7-2 and TRBJ1-3, with 9 bases aligning to TRBD1. The CDR3 is made up of 17 amino acids. Germline loops: CDR1 SGHTA, CDR2 FQGNSA. V gave up 1 base and J gave up 0 bases; unmatched junction bases: 4. The CDR3, as DNA: TGTGCCAGCAGCTTAGGGGGACAGGGAATCTCTGGAAACACCATATATTTT. Translating it yields CASSLGGQGISGNTIYF.

Only one count was recorded for this clone. V usage is TRBV5-1 and J usage is TRBJ2-1; TRBD2 matches 7 bases. Unmatched junction bases numbered 4, after V lost 3 bases and J lost 4 bases. CDR1 is SGHRS and CDR2 is YFSETQ in the germline V gene. The CDR3 sequence is 14 residues long. The CDR3 DNA sequence: TGCGCCAGCAGCTCCGCGGGAGCATACAATGAGCAGTTCTTC. As protein: CASSSAGAYNEQFF.

V and J are TRBV5-1 and TRBJ2-1; TRBD1 is a possible D gene (6 bases). This CDR3 spans 18 amino acids. The germline gives CDR1 SGHRS, CDR2 YFSETQ. V shed 3 bases and J shed 2 bases, with 21 bases lying between them. The CDR3 bases are TGCGCCAGCAGCTCCCAATCGACAGGAAGGGGAACCTACAATGAGCAGTTCTTC. As protein: CASSSQSTGRGTYNEQFF. The variable domain in full, with the rest retrieved from reference TRBV5-1 and TRBJ2-1, is KAGVTQTPRYLIKTRGQQVTLSCSPISGHRSVSWYQQTPGQGLQFLFEYFSETQRNKGNFPGRFSGRQFSNSRSEMNVSTLELGDSALYLCASSSQSTGRGTYNEQFFGPGTRLTVL.

This clone occurred once. The chain uses TRBV4-2 and TRBJ2-1; D not certain. The germline V gene encodes CDR1 LGHNA and CDR2 YNFKEQ. The V and J ends lost 0 bases and 4 bases respectively, with 13 bases between them. CDR3 length equals 16 residues. The CDR3 coding sequence is TGTGCCAGCAGCCAAGATTTTGAGCCCCCGTACAATGAGCAGTTCTTC. Translation: CASSQDFEPPYNEQFF.

This clone was recorded once. V gene TRBV6-5 combines with J gene TRBJ1-2; possible D gene TRBD1, 5 bases. The CDR3 extends over 11 amino acids. Germline-derived CDR1 and CDR2 are MNHEY and SVGAGI. With 6 bases removed from V and 8 bases from J, the gap between germline ends came to 10 bases. CDR3 bases: TGTGCCAGCAGCTCAGGGTGGGGCTACACCTTC. Translated: CASSSGWGYTF.

The chain joins TRBV6-5 to TRBJ1-5, with D perhaps TRBD1 (5 bases). Trimming removed 2 bases at V and 1 base at J, with 6 bases between. This CDR3 has 14 residues. Germline V lookup: CDR1 MNHEY, CDR2 SVGAGI. CDR3 sequence (DNA): TGTGCCAGCAGTTACAGACAGAGCAATCAGCCCCAGCATTTT. This codes for CASSYRQSNQPQHF.

J is TRBJ1-2 and V is TRBV2; D is ambiguous. The CDR3 runs to 12 residues. The germline V gene encodes CDR1 SNHLY and CDR2 FYNNEI. The V gene lost 7 bases and the J gene lost 3 bases, with 9 bases spanning the gap. CDR3 bases: TGTGCCAGCATCGAGCTAGACTATGGCTACACCTTC. Its protein product is CASIELDYGYTF.

This chain connects TRBV7-2 to TRBJ1-5, with D unclear. Germline V CDR1 and CDR2: SGHTA, FQGNSA. The CDR3 consists of 13 residues. The V end lost 4 bases, the J end lost 6 bases, and 10 bases lay between the germline ends. CDR3 residues: CASSSSRGQPQHF. Written as DNA, the CDR3 is TGTGCCAGCAGCTCCTCGCGGGGTCAGCCCCAGCATTTT.

This chain links TRBV30 with TRBJ1-2; D gene unclear. The germline V and J ends were trimmed by 1 base and 4 bases, with 7 bases remaining between them. This CDR3 is built from 12 residues. CDR1 and CDR2 from the germline V gene are GTSNPN and SVGIG (reference sequence). CDR3 region: CAWSADSYGYTF. Here the CDR3 DNA reads TGTGCCTGGAGTGCCGACTCCTATGGCTACACCTTC.

The chain recombines TRBV5-1 with TRBJ2-7; D is ambiguous. Germline V CDR1 and CDR2: SGHRS, YFSETQ. This CDR3 comprises 12 residues. Trimming shortened V by 4 bases and J by 5 bases, and 10 bases separated the two germline ends. The CDR3 nucleotides read TGCGCCAGCAGCATCCCGGGTAACGAGCAGTACTTC. Protein sequence: CASSIPGNEQYF.

The genes are TRBV28 and TRBJ1-3; D gene ambiguous. The CDR3 is made up of 14 amino acids. Trimming left V 5 bases short and J 0 bases short, with 8 bases between. Germline V gives CDR1 MDHEN, CDR2 SYDVKM. This CDR3 reads CASSRGSSGNTIYF. The DNA of the CDR3 is TGTGCCAGCAGTCGCGGGAGCTCTGGAAACACCATATATTTT.

The CDR3 DNA sequence: TGTGCCAGCAGCGTAGCTCGATCGGGGGGACTGGAAGACTACACCTTC. Translated, it gives CASSVARSGGLEDYTF. This chain joins TRBV9 and TRBJ1-2; D perhaps matches TRBD1 (5 bases). V lost 0 bases to trimming and J lost 10 bases, with 22 bases between them. CDR3 length: 16 amino acids. From germline, CDR1 is SGDLS and CDR2 YYNGEE.